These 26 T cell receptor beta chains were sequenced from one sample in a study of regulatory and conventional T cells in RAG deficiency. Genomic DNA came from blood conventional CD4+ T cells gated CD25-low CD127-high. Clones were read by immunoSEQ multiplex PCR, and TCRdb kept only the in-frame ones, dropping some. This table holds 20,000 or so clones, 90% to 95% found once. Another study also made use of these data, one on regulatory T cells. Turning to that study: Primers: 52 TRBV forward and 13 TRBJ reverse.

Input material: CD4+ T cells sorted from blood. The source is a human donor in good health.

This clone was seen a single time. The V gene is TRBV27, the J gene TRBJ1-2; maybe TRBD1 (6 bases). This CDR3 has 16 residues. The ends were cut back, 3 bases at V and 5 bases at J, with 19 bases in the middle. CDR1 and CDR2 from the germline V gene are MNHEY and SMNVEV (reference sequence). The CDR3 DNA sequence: TGTGCCAGCAGTTTTCTGGTTGGACAGCTGAAATATGGCTACACCTTC. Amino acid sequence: CASSFLVGQLKYGYTF.

CDR3 nucleotides: TGTGCCAGCAGTCAGGGGAGAGACACCGGGGAGCTGTTTTTT. It translates to CASSQGRDTGELFF. This chain links TRBV7-3 with TRBJ2-2; weak D call: TRBD1 (6 bases). Trimming took off 6 bases at V and 3 bases at J, with 11 bases between the two ends. This CDR3 is 14 amino acids long. CDR1 and CDR2 (germline): SGHTA, FQGTGA.

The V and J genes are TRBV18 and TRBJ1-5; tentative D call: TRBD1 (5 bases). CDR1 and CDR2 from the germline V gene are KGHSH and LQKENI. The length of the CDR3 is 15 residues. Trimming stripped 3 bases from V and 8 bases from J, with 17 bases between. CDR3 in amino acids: CASSPTDWGFEPQHF. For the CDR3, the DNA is TGTGCCAGCTCACCGACGGACTGGGGGTTTGAGCCCCAGCATTTT. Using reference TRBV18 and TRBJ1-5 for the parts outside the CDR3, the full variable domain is NAGVMQNPRHLVRRRGQEARLRCSPMKGHSHVYWYRQLPEEGLKFMVYLQKENIIDESGMPKERFSAEFPKEGPSILRIQQVVRGDSAAYFCASSPTDWGFEPQHFGDGTRLSIL.

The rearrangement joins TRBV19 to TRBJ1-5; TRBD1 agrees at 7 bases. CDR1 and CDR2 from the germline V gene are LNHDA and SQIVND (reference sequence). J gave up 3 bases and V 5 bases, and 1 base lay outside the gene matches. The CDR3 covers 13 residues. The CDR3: CASSQGDNQPQHF. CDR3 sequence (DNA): TGTGCCAGTAGTCAGGGGGACAATCAGCCCCAGCATTTT.

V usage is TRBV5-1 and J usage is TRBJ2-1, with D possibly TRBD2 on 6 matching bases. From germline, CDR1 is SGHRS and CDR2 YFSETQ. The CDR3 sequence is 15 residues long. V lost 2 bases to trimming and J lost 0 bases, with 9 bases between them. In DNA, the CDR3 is TGCGCCAGCAGCTTCGGAGCGGGCTCCTACAATGAGCAGTTCTTC. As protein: CASSFGAGSYNEQFF.

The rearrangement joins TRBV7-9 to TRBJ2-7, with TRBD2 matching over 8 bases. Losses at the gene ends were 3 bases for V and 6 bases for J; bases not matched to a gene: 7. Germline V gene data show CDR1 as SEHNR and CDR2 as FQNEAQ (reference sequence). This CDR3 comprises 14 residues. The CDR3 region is CASSLGLETTEQYF. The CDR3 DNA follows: TGTGCCAGCAGCTTGGGACTAGAAACCACCGAGCAGTACTTC. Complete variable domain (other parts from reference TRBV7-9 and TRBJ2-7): DTGVSQNPRHKITKRGQNVTFRCDPISEHNRLYWYRQTLGQGPEFLTYFQNEAQLEKSRLLSDRFSAERPKGSFSTLEIQRTEQGDSAMYLCASSLGLETTEQYFGPGTRLTVT.

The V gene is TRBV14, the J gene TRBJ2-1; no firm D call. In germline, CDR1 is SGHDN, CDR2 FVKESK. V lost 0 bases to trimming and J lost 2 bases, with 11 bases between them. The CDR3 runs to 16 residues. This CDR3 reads CASSQDVPPPYNEQFF. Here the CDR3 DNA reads TGTGCCAGCAGCCAAGATGTGCCCCCACCCTACAATGAGCAGTTCTTC.

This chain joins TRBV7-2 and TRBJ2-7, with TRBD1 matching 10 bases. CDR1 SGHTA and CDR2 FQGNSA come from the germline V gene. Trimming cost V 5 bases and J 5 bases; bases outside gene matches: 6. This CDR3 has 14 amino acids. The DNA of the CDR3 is TGTGCCAGCAGCGCCAGACAGGGGGCAGACGAGCAGTACTTC. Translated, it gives CASSARQGADEQYF.

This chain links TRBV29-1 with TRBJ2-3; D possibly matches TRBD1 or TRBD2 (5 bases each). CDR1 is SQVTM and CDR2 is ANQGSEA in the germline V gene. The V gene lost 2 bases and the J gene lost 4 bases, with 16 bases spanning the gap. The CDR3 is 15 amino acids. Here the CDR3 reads CSVENRFEGPDTQYF. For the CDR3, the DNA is TGCAGCGTTGAAAACAGGTTTGAGGGCCCAGATACGCAGTATTTT.

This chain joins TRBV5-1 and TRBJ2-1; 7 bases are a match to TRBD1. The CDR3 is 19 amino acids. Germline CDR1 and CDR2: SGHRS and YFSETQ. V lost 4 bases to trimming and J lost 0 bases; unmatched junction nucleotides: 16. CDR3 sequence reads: CASSLRRSQGVSSYNEQFF. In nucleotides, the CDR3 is TGCGCCAGCAGCCTGAGGAGAAGCCAGGGGGTCAGCTCCTACAATGAGCAGTTCTTC.

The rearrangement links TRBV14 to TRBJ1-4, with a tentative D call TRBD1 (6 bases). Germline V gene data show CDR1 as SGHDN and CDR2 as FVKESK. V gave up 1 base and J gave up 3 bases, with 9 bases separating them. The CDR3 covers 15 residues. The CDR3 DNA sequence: TGTGCCAGCAGCCAAGTTCGGGGGCCTAATGAAAAACTGTTTTTT. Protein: CASSQVRGPNEKLFF.

Here the CDR3 DNA reads TGTGCCAGCAGTTTTGGTAACCGGGACTCAATTGGCAATCAGCCCCAGCATTTT. As protein: CASSFGNRDSIGNQPQHF. This chain uses TRBV28 with TRBJ1-5, with a possible D match to TRBD1 (5 bases). This CDR3 region has 18 residues. V lost 3 bases to trimming and J lost 2 bases, with 20 bases between them. In germline, CDR1 is MDHEN, CDR2 SYDVKM.

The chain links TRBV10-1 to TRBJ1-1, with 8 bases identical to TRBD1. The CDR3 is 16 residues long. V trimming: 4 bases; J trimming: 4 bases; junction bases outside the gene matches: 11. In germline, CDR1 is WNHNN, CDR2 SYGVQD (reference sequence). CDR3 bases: TGCGCCAGCAGTGTGCCAGGGGGCGGAACGAGCACTGAAGCTTTCTTT. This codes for CASSVPGGGTSTEAFF.

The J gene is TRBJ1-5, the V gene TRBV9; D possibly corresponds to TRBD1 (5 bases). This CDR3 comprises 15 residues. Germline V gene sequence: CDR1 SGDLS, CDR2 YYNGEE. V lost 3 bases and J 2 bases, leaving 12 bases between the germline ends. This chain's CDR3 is CASSASSGGNQPQHF. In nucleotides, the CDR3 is TGTGCCAGCAGCGCGAGCTCGGGGGGCAATCAGCCCCAGCATTTT.

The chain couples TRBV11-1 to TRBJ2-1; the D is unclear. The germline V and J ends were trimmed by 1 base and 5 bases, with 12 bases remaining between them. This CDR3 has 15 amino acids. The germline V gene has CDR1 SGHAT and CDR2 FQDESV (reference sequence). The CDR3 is CASSLVTTRDNEQFF. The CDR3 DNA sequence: TGTGCCAGCAGCTTAGTCACGACAAGAGACAATGAGCAGTTCTTC.

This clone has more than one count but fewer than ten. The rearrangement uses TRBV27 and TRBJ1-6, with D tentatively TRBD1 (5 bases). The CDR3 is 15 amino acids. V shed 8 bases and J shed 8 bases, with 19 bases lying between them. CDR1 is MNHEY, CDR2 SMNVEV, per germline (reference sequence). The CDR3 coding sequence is TGTGCCAGCCGCAGGGCGGAGAGGCGCGATTCACCCCTCCACTTT. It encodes CASRRAERRDSPLHF.

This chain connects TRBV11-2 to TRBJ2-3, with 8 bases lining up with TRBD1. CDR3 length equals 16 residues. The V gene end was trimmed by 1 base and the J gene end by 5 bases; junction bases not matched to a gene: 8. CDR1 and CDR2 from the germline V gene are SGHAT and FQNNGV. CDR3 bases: TGTGCCAGCAGCTTAGGCCAGGGGGCGCATCAAGATACGCAGTATTTT. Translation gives CASSLGQGAHQDTQYF.

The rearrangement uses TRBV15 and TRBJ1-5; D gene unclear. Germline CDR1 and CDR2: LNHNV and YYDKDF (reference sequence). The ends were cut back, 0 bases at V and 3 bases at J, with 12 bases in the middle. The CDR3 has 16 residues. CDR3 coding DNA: TGTGCCACCAGCAGAGATCCGACGCTAGTCAATCAGCCCCAGCATTTT. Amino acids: CATSRDPTLVNQPQHF.

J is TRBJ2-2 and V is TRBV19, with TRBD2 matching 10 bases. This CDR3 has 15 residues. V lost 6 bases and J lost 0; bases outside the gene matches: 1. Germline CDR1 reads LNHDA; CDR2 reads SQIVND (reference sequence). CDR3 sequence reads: CASRTSGPNTGELFF. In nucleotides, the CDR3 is TGTGCCAGTAGGACTAGCGGGCCGAACACCGGGGAGCTGTTTTTT.

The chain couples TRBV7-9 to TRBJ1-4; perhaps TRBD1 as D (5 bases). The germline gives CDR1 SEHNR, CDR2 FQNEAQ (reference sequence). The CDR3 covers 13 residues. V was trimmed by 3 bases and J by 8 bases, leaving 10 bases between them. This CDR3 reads CASSLRDGEKLFF. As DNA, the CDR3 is TGTGCCAGCAGCTTGAGGGACGGGGAAAAACTGTTTTTT.

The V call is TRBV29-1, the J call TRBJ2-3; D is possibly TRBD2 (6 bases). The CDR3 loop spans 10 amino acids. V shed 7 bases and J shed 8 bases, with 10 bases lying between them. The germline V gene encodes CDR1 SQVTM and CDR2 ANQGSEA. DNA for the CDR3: TGCAGCGCTCAAGCGGGTACGCAGTATTTT. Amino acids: CSAQAGTQYF.

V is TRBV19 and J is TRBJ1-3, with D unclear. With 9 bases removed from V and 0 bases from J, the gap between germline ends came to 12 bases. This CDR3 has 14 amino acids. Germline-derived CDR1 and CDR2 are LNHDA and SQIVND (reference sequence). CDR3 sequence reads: CASRRTDSGNTIYF. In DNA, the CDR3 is TGTGCCAGCCGCCGCACAGACTCTGGAAACACCATATATTTT.

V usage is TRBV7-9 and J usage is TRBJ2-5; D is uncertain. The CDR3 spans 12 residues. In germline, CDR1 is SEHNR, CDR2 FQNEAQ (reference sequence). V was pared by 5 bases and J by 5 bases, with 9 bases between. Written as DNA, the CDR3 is TGTGCCAGCAGCCTCGAACTGGAGACCCAGTACTTC. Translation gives CASSLELETQYF.

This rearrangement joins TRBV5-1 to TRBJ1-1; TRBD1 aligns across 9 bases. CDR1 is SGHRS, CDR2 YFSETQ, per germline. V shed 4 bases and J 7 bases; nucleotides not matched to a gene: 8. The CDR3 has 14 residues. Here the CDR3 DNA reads TGCGCCAGCAGCCCTTCGTTGACAGGGGGTGAAGCTTTCTTT. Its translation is CASSPSLTGGEAFF.

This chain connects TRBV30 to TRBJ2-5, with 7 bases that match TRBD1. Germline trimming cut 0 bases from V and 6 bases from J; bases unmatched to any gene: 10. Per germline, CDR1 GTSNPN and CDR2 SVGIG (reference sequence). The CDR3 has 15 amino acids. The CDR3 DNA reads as TGTGCCTGGAGTGTACTTGGATTTAGGGGGCAGACCCAGTACTTC. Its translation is CAWSVLGFRGQTQYF.

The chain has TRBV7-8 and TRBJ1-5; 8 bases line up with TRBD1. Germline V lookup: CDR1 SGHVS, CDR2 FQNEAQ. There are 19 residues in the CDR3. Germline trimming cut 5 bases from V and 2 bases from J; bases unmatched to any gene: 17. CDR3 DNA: TGTGCCAGCAGCCACACGCGCGGACAGGGACGGTGGGGCAATCAGCCCCAGCATTTT. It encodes CASSHTRGQGRWGNQPQHF.